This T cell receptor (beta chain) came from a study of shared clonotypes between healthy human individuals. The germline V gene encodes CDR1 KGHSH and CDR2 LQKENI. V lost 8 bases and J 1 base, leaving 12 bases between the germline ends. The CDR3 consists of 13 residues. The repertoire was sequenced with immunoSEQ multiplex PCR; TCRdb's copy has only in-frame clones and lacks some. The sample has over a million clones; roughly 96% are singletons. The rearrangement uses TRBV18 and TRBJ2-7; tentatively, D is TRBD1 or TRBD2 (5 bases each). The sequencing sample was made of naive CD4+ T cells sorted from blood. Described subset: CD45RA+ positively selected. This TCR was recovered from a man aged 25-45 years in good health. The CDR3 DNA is TGTGCCAGCACTAGTGGGGCTTCCTACGAGCAGTACTTC. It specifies CASTSGASYEQYF.